At least ten counts were recorded for the clone carrying this T cell receptor beta chain. Its antigen is undetermined. The germline V gene has CDR1 KGHSH and CDR2 LQKENI. V lost 4 bases to trimming and J lost 5 bases; unmatched junction nucleotides: 6. The CDR3 runs to 14 residues. As for time point: newly diagnosed GD, antithyroid drugs for less than 3 months. The TCR library was prepared using RNA isolated from PBMCs. A blood draw put about 9 milliliters of peripheral blood into EDTA tubes. According to the study, TCR beta libraries were built with iRepertoire HTBI primers and CDR3-region Arm-PCR. Via MiXCR, TCRdb re-called the multiplex PCR reads, giving one row per CDR3 protein. Among roughly 420,000 distinct CDR3 sequences listed, about a sixth were seen once. The sample originates from a study of regulatory T cells in long-lasting Graves disease. Background on the study: For a period under 3 months, newly diagnosed Graves' patients had taken antithyroid drugs. General study findings and limits: There were preferences for TRBV28, TRBJ1-2 and TRBJ2-5 in persistent disease. Patients whose Graves' disease persisted exhibited lower TCR diversity than those newly diagnosed.

The data also belong to a second study, concerning T cells in Graves' hyperthyroidism and ophthalmopathy.

Sequences were derived from peripheral blood mononuclear cells (PBMCs), sampled at new diagnosis, from a patient treated with antithyroid drugs. The chain has TRBV18 and TRBJ2-5; 8 bases map to TRBD2. The TCR sequence derives from a woman between 18 and 30 years old with Graves disease. In DNA form, the CDR3 reads TGTGCCAGCTCACTTAATAGCGGGATGGAGACCCAGTACTTC. The encoded protein is CASSLNSGMETQYF.